This entry describes one TCR beta chain. Its antigen is currently unknown. This sample stems from a study of tissue T cells after allogeneic stem cell transplantation. Study overall: Pathologist H&E review favored samples with visible lymphocytes for sequencing among multiple samples. Study observations and caveats: TCR repertoires tracked anatomic similarity, regardless of disease or transplant status. Few T cell clones were shared across patients, but motif clusters showed tissue-specific shared signatures.

The repertoire was sequenced with immunoSEQ multiplex PCR; TCRdb's copy has only in-frame clones and lacks some. The sample shows several thousand clones, under 80% of them seen only once. This research-autopsy study prospectively enrolled adult allogeneic hematopoietic cell transplant recipients with steroid-refractory graft-versus-host disease. Germline V CDR1 and CDR2: LNHDA, SQIVND (reference sequence). This CDR3 has 11 amino acids. Between the trimmed V and J ends, which lost 9 bases and 10 bases, there was a span of 13 bases. This clonotype originated in a male patient at least 60 years old with steroid-refractory graft-versus-host disease after an allogeneic stem cell transplant. Some of the T cells might come from the graft donor. The V gene is TRBV19, the J gene TRBJ2-1, with TRBD1 as a possible D gene (6 bases). Sequencing used left colon tissue, obtained at autopsy. The CDR3 protein is CASGNTGEQFF. The DNA of the CDR3 is TGTGCCAGCGGGAACACAGGGGAGCAGTTCTTC.